This TCR beta chain emerged from a study of identical twins. This clonotype has a count of ten or more. Its antigen is as yet unknown. It was template switching that added a universal primer site, and there were unique molecular identifiers on the cDNA. TCRdb used MiXCR to reprocess the 5' RACE reads, holding one entry per CDR3 protein. The table records around 100,000 distinct CDR3 sequences, 5.5% to 7% of them present only once. Study outcomes and limitations: Beta out-of-frame sequences showed weaker excess twin sharing. Because invariant MAIT and iNKT cells could be present, zero-insertion analyses could be partly confounded.

The J segment lost 2 bases and the V segment lost 1 base, leaving 4 bases of the junction unmatched. Per germline, CDR1 SGHAT and CDR2 FQNNGV. This CDR3 contains 16 residues. The receptor was derived from a woman in her 50s in good health. The chain recombines TRBV11-2 with TRBJ2-1; 8 bases fit TRBD2. Sequencing was performed on memory T cells sorted from blood. The CDR3 bases are TGTGCCAGCAGCTTAGGGGTAGCGGGGACCTACAATGAGCAGTTCTTC. Translation gives CASSLGVAGTYNEQFF. Together with reference TRBV11-2 and TRBJ2-1, the CDR3 gives the full variable domain: EAGVAQSPRYKIIEKRQSVAFWCNPISGHATLYWYQQILGQGPKLLIQFQNNGVVDDSQLPKDRFSAERLKGVDSTLKIQPAKLEDSAVYLCASSLGVAGTYNEQFFGPGTRLTVL.